This T cell receptor beta chain appears in the sequencing data of a study of blood T cells in healthy people across ages. V lost 4 bases and J 1 base, leaving 8 bases between the germline ends. The CDR3 extends over 13 amino acids. Germline loops: CDR1 SQVTM, CDR2 ANQGSEA. A sample-barcoded 5' primer and a J-beta primer mix were used in a second PCR of roughly 6 to 11 cycles. Tags on each cDNA molecule came from a template-switch adaptor with 12 random nucleotides. TCRdb passed the 5' RACE reads through MiXCR, listing each CDR3 protein once. The table has hundreds of thousands of distinct CDR3 sequences, around 49% seen once. Overall study findings and caveats: Naive and antigen-experienced cells were not separated, limiting conclusive comparison. Naive T cell percentage by flow cytometry tracked strongly with beta diversity.

About this clonotype: The antigen is unknown.

The receptor comes from a woman in her fifties or sixties in good health. This chain uses TRBV29-1 with TRBJ2-1; D is unclear. Sequenced material: blood. The CDR3 is CSVGGRSYNEQFF. DNA of the CDR3: TGCAGCGTTGGGGGTCGGTCCTACAATGAGCAGTTCTTC.